This is a list of T cell receptor beta chains from one sample in a study of cytomegalovirus exposure and HLA in healthy donors. TCRdb's copy holds only in-frame clones and misses some; the assay was immunoSEQ multiplex PCR. The sample records 100,000 to 150,000 clones, approximately 95% being singletons. The sample consisted of PBMCs. The source is a man aged 18 to 30 in good health and CMV-seronegative. The CDR3 runs from the conserved cysteine through the conserved F or W. The D gene is left open where the match is weak. Not all rows give a size; the values are once, few, many and, for expanded clones, a class.

v_gene,abundance,j_gene,d_gene,CDR3aa,CDR3nt
TRBV6-1,.,TRBJ2-2,TRBD1,CASSERLGQGAGELFF,TGTGCCAGCAGTGAACGGTTGGGGCAGGGGGCCGGGGAGCTGTTTTTT
TRBV11-3,.,TRBJ2-6,TRBD1,CASSSPLGGSGANVLTF,TGTGCCAGCAGCAGCCCTCTAGGGGGCAGTGGGGCCAACGTCCTGACTTTC
TRBV6-1,.,TRBJ1-5,.,CASSELYSGAQPQHF,TGTGCCAGCAGTGAACTCTACAGCGGGGCACAGCCCCAGCATTTT
TRBV10-3,.,TRBJ2-7,TRBD2,CAISTAGWRPEQYF,TGTGCCATCAGTACAGCGGGGTGGAGGCCCGAGCAGTACTTC
TRBV7-4,.,TRBJ1-2,.,CASSLIRIGSYGYTF,TGTGCCAGCAGCTTAATCCGTATTGGGAGCTATGGCTACACCTTC
TRBV6-5,.,TRBJ2-7,TRBD2,CASSPGTSGSTEQYF,TGTGCCAGCAGCCCCGGGACTAGCGGGAGTACCGAGCAGTACTTC
TRBV28,once,TRBJ1-5,TRBD1,CASSRGTGSQPQHF,TGTGCCAGCAGCCGAGGGACAGGGTCTCAGCCCCAGCATTTT
TRBV2,.,TRBJ1-5,TRBD1,CASSDRGYQPQHF,TGTGCCAGCAGCGACAGGGGGTATCAGCCCCAGCATTTT
TRBV7-8,once,TRBJ2-7,TRBD2,CASSPGTSGFHEQYF,TGTGCCAGCAGCCCAGGGACTAGCGGGTTCCACGAGCAGTACTTC
TRBV6-5,.,TRBJ1-2,TRBD1,CASSYSRDRVDGYTF,TGTGCCAGCAGTTACTCGAGGGACAGGGTAGATGGCTACACCTTC
TRBV7-7,.,TRBJ2-2,TRBD1,CASSRTTGGQTGELFF,TGTGCCAGCAGTCGAACAACAGGGGGACAAACCGGGGAGCTGTTTTTT
TRBV29-1,.,TRBJ2-3,.,CSVEVQGVDTQYF,TGCAGCGTTGAAGTACAGGGAGTTGATACGCAGTATTTT
TRBV19,.,TRBJ1-5,.,CASSTGNQPQHF,TGTGCCAGTAGTACAGGGAATCAGCCCCAGCATTTT
TRBV28,.,TRBJ1-5,TRBD1,CASSPTGQGAAQPQHF,TGTGCCAGCAGTCCAACGGGACAGGGGGCGGCACAGCCCCAGCATTTT
TRBV27,once,TRBJ2-7,.,CASSDDISGMGEQYF,TGTGCCAGCAGCGACGACATCTCAGGGATGGGCGAGCAGTACTTC
TRBV7-8,.,TRBJ1-1,.,CASSWGLGTEAFF,TGTGCCAGCAGCTGGGGCTTGGGCACTGAAGCTTTCTTT
TRBV2,.,TRBJ2-7,.,CASSEGRRTEQYF,TGTGCCAGCAGCGAGGGTCGGAGGACTGAGCAGTACTTC
TRBV11-1,.,TRBJ2-2,.,CASSLPREGGSGELFF,TGTGCCAGCAGCTTACCCCGGGAAGGGGGATCCGGGGAGCTGTTTTTT
TRBV7-3,.,TRBJ2-1,.,CASSLFLGDEQFF,TGTGCCAGCAGCTTATTTCTCGGGGATGAGCAGTTCTTC
TRBV6-4,once,TRBJ2-1,TRBD2,CASSVYPGTGGPGSEQFF,TGTGCCAGCAGTGTTTATCCGGGGACGGGAGGGCCGGGGAGTGAGCAGTTCTTC
TRBV9,.,TRBJ2-1,.,CASTLRANDYNEQFF,TGTGCCAGCACCCTGAGAGCAAACGATTACAATGAGCAGTTCTTC
TRBV19,.,TRBJ1-2,.,CASSMALTAYGYTF,TGTGCCAGTAGTATGGCTCTGACAGCTTATGGCTACACCTTC
TRBV7-9,.,TRBJ1-2,.,CASSPTANYGYTF,TGTGCCAGCAGCCCGACAGCTAACTATGGCTACACCTTC
TRBV6-1,.,TRBJ1-2,.,CASRMGGEGYTF,TGTGCCAGCAGGATGGGGGGAGAGGGCTACACCTTC
TRBV5-4,.,TRBJ2-1,TRBD2,CASSLGVGTSGMKEQFF,TGTGCCAGCAGCTTGGGAGTGGGGACTAGCGGGATGAAGGAGCAGTTCTTC
TRBV6-6,.,TRBJ1-5,.,CASRTVDQPQHF,TGTGCCAGCCGGACAGTGGATCAGCCCCAGCATTTT
TRBV10-3,.,TRBJ1-2,TRBD1,CAISDPNRGGGYTF,TGTGCCATCAGCGACCCTAACAGGGGCGGGGGCTACACCTTC
TRBV30,.,TRBJ2-7,TRBD1,CAWTGGPYEQYF,TGTGCCTGGACAGGGGGCCCCTACGAGCAGTACTTC
TRBV11-3,.,TRBJ2-3,TRBD1,CASSLVGLGQGTDTQYF,TGTGCCAGCAGCTTAGTAGGATTGGGACAGGGGACAGATACGCAGTATTTT
TRBV28,.,TRBJ2-7,TRBD2,CASNKRESLLGEQYF,TGTGCCAGCAACAAGCGGGAGTCCCTCCTTGGGGAGCAGTACTTC
TRBV14,once,TRBJ2-7,TRBD2,CASSQASLAGLYEQYF,TGTGCCAGCAGCCAAGCGTCGCTAGCGGGTTTATACGAGCAGTACTTC
TRBV28,.,TRBJ2-7,.,CASSFPGDKNYEQYF,TGTGCCAGCAGTTTTCCCGGGGATAAAAACTACGAGCAGTACTTC
TRBV25-1,.,TRBJ1-2,.,CASSEGQQSYGYTF,TGTGCCAGCAGTGAAGGACAACAGTCCTATGGCTACACCTTC
TRBV4-1,.,TRBJ2-7,.,CASSQVIGGYEQYF,TGCGCCAGCAGCCAAGTTATAGGGGGATACGAGCAGTACTTC
TRBV6-1,.,TRBJ2-4,.,CASSEEEWRAKNIQYF,TGTGCCAGCAGTGAAGAGGAGTGGAGGGCCAAAAACATTCAGTACTTC
TRBV6-1,.,TRBJ2-2,TRBD2,CASSEGLAGAGTTGELFF,TGTGCCAGCAGTGAAGGGTTAGCGGGAGCGGGTACCACCGGGGAGCTGTTTTTT
TRBV27,.,TRBJ1-5,TRBD1,CASSPGQGYSGQPQHF,TGTGCCAGCAGCCCGGGACAGGGTTACTCAGGTCAGCCCCAGCATTTT
TRBV7-2,.,TRBJ2-2,.,CASSFRLANTGELFF,TGTGCCAGCAGTTTCAGGCTCGCGAACACCGGGGAGCTGTTTTTT
TRBV7-2,once,TRBJ1-2,TRBD1,CASSSGTVAGYTF,TGTGCCAGCAGCTCCGGGACAGTGGCTGGCTACACCTTC
TRBV19,.,TRBJ2-7,.,CASSWTGTKGYEQYF,TGTGCCAGTAGCTGGACCGGGACAAAAGGCTACGAGCAGTACTTC
TRBV5-1,.,TRBJ1-1,.,CASSADAGGAFF,TGCGCCAGCAGCGCGGACGCCGGAGGGGCTTTCTTT
TRBV2,.,TRBJ2-1,.,CASTVTILTYNEQFF,TGTGCCAGCACGGTAACTATCCTTACCTACAATGAGCAGTTCTTC
TRBV6-5,.,TRBJ2-3,TRBD2,CASSYSRRLAGDTQYF,TGTGCCAGCAGTTACTCTAGAAGGCTAGCGGGAGATACGCAGTATTTT
TRBV28,.,TRBJ1-3,TRBD1,CASSLPDRSSGNTIYF,TGTGCCAGCAGCTTACCGGACAGGAGCTCTGGAAACACCATATATTTT